A selection of T cell receptor beta chains follows, all from one sample in a study of T cells in Graves' hyperthyroidism and ophthalmopathy. TCRdb reprocessed the multiplex PCR reads with MiXCR, giving one entry per CDR3 protein. Of 450,000 to 700,000 distinct CDR3 sequences detected, 40% to 55% appear once; the ten largest clones hold around 19%. Sequenced: peripheral blood or thyroid tissue (not recorded which). The receptors stem from an adult woman with Graves' disease, either hyperthyroidism or ophthalmopathy (not recorded which). Each CDR3 is given with its conserved first and last residue. The order of the fields is J gene, V gene, CDR3 protein.

TRBJ1-2	TRBV20-1	CSARTQWGTHYGYTF
TRBJ2-7	TRBV20-1	CSALTPASGSVTYEQYF
TRBJ1-6	TRBV10-3	CAISESTRDSPLHF
TRBJ1-1	TRBV29-1	CSLQNGVQAEAFF
TRBJ2-2	TRBV28	CASAGLAGGWTGELFF
TRBJ2-2	TRBV11-3	CASSSGAGLARTGELFF
TRBJ2-2	TRBV7-2	CASSLLGNRVSYWNTGELFF
TRBJ1-5	TRBV6-1	CAISGQGGSLSNQPQHF
TRBJ2-5	TRBV10-1	CASSESTTGEETQYF
TRBJ1-5	TRBV28	CASSFSPERGGQYSNQPQHF
TRBJ2-7	TRBV5-4	CASSLSLATYEQYF
TRBJ2-3	TRBV15	CATSSGTSDSTDTQYF
TRBJ1-4	TRBV9	CASSGRDNEKLFF
TRBJ2-7	TRBV2	CASIGTASYEQYF
TRBJ2-5	TRBV6-6	CATETGQGEETQYF
TRBJ2-6	TRBV29-1	CSEAFSGANVLTF
TRBJ1-5	TRBV12-3/TRBV12-4	CASSPPDQPQHF
TRBJ2-7	TRBV10-3	CAISDLGSPYEQYF
TRBJ2-7	TRBV7-3	CASSIRGRGTGELYF
TRBJ2-7	TRBV6-2/TRBV6-3	CASSSYLAGEQYF
TRBJ2-6	TRBV14	CASSQREFGDSGANVLTF
TRBJ1-4	TRBV19	CASSGDRGIYEKLFF
TRBJ2-6	TRBV27	CASSFVSGANVLTF
TRBJ1-4	TRBV5-1	CASSQYGTEVNEKLFF
TRBJ2-5	TRBV28	CASGRQEETQYF
TRBJ1-2	TRBV5-6	CASSFGTGAYGYTF
TRBJ1-2	TRBV30	CAWTRSRRGNYGYTF
TRBJ2-5	TRBV4-2	CASSLHSAGVETQYF
TRBJ1-2	TRBV4-1	CASSQYRGRDYGYTF
TRBJ1-1	TRBV6-5	CASNTGGDLNTEAFF
TRBJ2-7	TRBV19	CASSISGRYEQYF
TRBJ2-7	TRBV7-9	CASSSPGQNYEQYF
TRBJ2-7	TRBV20-1	CSAIPGHGTYEQYF
TRBJ1-1	TRBV7-9	CASKKGFTNTEAFF
TRBJ1-1	TRBV7-2	CASSSNGGLNTEAFF
TRBJ2-7	TRBV28	CASTQTRVTYEQYF
TRBJ2-7	TRBV20-1	CSARMGLAYEQYF
TRBJ2-5	TRBV7-9	CASSRQKQETQYF
TRBJ2-7	TRBV5-1	CASRSTGTHYEQYF
TRBJ1-1	TRBV5-1	CASSLGTYRGENTEAFF
TRBJ1-2	TRBV10-1	CASSEEGAYGYTF
TRBJ2-7	TRBV5-1	CASSTGTAIEQYF